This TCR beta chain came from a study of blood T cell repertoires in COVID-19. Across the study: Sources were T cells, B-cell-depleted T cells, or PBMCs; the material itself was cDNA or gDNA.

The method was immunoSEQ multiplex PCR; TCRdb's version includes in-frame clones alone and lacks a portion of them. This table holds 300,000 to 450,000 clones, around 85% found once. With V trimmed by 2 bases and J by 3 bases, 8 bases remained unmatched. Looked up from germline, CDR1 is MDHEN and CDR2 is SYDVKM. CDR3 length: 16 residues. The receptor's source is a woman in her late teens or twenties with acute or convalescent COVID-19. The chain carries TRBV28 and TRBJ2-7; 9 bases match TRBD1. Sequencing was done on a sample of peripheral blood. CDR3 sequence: CASSLIHRGLSYEQYF. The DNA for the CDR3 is TGTGCCAGCAGTTTAATCCACAGGGGGCTGAGCTACGAGCAGTACTTC.